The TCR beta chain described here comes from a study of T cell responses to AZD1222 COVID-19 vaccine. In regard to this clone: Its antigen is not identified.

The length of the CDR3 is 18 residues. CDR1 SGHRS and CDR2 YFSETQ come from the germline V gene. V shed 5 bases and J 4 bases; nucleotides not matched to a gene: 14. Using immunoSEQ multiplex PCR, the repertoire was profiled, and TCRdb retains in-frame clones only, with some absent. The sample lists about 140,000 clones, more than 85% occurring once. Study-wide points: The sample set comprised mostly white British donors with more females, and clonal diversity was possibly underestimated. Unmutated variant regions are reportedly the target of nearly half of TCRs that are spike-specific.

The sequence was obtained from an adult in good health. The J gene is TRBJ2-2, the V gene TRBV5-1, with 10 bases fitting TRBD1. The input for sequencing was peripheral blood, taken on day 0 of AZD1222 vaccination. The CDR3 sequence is CASSSGTGVKGFTGELFF. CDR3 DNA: TGCGCCAGCAGTTCCGGGACAGGGGTTAAGGGATTCACCGGGGAGCTGTTTTTT.